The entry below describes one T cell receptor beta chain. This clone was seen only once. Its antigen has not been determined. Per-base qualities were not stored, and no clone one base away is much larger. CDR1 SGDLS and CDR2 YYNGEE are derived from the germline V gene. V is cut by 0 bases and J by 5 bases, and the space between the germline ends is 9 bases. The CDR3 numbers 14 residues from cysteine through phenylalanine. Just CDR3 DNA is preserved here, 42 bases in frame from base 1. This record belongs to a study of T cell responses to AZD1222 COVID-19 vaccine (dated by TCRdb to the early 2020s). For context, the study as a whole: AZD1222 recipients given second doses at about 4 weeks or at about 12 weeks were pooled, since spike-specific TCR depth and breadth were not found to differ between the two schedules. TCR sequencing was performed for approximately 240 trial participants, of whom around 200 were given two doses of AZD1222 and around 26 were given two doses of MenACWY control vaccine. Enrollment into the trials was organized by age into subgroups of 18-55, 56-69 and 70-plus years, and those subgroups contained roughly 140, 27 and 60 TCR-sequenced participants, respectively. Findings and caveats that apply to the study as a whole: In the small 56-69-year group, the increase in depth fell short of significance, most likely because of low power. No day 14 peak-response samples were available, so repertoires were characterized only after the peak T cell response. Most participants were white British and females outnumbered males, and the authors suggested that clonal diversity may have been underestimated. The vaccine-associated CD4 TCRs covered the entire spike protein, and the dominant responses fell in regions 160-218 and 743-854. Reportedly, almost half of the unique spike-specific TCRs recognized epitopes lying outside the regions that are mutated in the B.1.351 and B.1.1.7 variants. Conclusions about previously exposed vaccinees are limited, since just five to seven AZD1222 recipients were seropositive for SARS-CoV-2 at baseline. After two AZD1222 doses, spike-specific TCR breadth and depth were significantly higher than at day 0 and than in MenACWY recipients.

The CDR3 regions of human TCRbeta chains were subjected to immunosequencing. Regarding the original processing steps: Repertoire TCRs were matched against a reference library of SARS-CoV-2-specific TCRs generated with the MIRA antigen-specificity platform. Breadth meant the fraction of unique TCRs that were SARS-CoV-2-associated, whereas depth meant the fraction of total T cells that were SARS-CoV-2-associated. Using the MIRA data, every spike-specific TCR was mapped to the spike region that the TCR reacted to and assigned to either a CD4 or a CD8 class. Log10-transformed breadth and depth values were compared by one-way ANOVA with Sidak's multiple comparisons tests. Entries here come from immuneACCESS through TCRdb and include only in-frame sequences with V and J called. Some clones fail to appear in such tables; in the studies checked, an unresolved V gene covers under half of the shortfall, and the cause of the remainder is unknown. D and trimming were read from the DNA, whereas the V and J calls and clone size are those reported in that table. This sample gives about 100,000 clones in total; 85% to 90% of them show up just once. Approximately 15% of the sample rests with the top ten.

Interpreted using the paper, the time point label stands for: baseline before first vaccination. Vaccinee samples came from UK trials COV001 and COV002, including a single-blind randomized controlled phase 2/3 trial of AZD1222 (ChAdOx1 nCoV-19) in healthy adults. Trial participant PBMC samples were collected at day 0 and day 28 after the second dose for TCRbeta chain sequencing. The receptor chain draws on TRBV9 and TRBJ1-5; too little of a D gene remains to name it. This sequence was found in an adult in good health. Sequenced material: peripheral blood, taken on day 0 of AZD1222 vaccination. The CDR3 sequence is CASSVAGWDQPQHF. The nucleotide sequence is TGTGCCAGCAGCGTAGCGGGGTGGGATCAGCCCCAGCATTTT.